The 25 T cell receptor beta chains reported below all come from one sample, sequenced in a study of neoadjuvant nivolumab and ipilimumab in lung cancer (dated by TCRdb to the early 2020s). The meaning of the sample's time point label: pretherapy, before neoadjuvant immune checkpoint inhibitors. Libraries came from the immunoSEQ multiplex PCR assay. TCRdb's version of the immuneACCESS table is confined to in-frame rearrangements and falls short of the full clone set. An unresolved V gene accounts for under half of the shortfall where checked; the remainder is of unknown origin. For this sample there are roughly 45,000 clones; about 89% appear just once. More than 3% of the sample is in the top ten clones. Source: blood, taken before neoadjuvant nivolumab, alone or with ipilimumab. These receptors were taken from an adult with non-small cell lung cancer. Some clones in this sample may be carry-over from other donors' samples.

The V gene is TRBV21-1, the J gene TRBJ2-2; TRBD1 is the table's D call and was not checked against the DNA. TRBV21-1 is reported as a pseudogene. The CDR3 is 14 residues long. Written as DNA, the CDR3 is TGTGCCAGCAGCCCCCTTCCAGGGGCCGGGGAGCTGTTTTTT. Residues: CASSPLPGAGELFF.

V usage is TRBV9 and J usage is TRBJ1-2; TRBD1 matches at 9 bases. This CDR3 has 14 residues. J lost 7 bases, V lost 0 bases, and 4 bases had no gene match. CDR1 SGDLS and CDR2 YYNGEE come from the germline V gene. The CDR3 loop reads CASSVAQGAVGYTF. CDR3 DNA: TGTGCCAGCAGCGTAGCACAGGGGGCGGTTGGCTACACCTTC.

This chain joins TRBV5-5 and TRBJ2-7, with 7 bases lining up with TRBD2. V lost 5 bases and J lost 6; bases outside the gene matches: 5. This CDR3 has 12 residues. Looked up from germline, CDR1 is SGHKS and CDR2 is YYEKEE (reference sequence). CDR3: CASSGGSSEQYF. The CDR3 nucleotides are TGTGCCAGCAGTGGCGGGAGTTCCGAGCAGTACTTC.

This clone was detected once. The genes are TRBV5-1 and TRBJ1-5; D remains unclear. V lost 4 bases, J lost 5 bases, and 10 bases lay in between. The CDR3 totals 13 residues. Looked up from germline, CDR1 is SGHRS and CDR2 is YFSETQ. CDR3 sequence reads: CASSLVGDQPQHF. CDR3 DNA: TGCGCCAGCAGCCTCGTTGGGGATCAGCCCCAGCATTTT.

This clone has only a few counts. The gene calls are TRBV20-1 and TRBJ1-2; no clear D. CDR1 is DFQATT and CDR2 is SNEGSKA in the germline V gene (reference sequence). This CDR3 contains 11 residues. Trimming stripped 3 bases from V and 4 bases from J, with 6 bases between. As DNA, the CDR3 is TGCAGTGCTAGTGAGCGCTATGGCTACACCTTC. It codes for CSASERYGYTF.

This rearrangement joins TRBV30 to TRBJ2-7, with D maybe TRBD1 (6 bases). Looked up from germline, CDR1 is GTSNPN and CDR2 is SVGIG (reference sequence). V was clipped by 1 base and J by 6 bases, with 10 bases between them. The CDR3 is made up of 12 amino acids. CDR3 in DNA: TGTGCCTGGAGTGCAGGGGTACTCGAGCAGTACTTC. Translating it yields CAWSAGVLEQYF.

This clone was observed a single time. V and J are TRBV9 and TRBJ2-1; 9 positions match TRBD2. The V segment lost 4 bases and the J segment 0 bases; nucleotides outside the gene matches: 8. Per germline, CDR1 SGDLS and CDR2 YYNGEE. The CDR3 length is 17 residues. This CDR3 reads CASSPYSGSFSYNEQFF. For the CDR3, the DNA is TGTGCCAGCAGCCCCTATAGCGGGAGTTTCTCCTACAATGAGCAGTTCTTC. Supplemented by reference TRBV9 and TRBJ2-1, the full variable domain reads DSGVTQTPKHLITATGQRVTLRCSPRSGDLSVYWYQQSLDQGLQFLIQYYNGEERAKGNILERFSAQQFPDLHSELNLSSLELGDSALYFCASSPYSGSFSYNEQFFGPGTRLTVL.

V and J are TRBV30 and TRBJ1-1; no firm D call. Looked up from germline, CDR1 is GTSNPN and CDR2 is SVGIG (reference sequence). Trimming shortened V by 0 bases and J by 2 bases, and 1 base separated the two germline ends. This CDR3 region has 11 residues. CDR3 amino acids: CAWSVNTEAFF. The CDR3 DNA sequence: TGTGCCTGGAGTGTCAACACTGAAGCTTTCTTT. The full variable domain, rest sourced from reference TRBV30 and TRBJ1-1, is SQTIHQWPATLVQPVGSPLSLECTVEGTSNPNLYWYRQAAGRGLQLLFYSVGIGQISSEVPQNLSASRPQDRQFILSSKKLLLSDSGFYLCAWSVNTEAFFGQGTRLTVV.

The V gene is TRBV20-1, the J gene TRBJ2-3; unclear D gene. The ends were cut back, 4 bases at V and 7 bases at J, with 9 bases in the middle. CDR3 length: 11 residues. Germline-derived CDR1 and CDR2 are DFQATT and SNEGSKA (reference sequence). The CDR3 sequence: CSAKDPYTQYF. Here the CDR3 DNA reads TGCAGTGCTAAAGATCCGTATACGCAGTATTTT.

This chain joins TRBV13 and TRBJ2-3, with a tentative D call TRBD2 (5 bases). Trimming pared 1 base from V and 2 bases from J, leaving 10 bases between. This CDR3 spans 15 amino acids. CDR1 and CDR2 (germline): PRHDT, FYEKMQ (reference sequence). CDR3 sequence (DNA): TGTGCCAGCAGCTTAGTGGGAGCTAACACAGATACGCAGTATTTT. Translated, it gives CASSLVGANTDTQYF.

The CDR3 nucleotides are TGTGCCAGCAGCCAAGAACCAGGGGAAGCTATAGGCCCTCTAGGAGCTTTCTTT. The encoded protein is CASSQEPGEAIGPLGAFF. The chain uses TRBV7-8 and TRBJ1-1, with D perhaps matching TRBD1 (6 bases). The CDR3 contains 18 residues. From germline, CDR1 is SGHVS and CDR2 FQNEAQ. The V end lost 5 bases, the J end lost 10 bases, and 32 bases lay between the germline ends.

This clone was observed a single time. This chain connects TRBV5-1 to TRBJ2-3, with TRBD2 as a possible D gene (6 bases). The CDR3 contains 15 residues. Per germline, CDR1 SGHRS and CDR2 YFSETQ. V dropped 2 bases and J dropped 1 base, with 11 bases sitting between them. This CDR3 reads CASSLGRLGTDTQYF. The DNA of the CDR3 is TGCGCCAGCAGCTTAGGGAGGCTGGGCACAGATACGCAGTATTTT.

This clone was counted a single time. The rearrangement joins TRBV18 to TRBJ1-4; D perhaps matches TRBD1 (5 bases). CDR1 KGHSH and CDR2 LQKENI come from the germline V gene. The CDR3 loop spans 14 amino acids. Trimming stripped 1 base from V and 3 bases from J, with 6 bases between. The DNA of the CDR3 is TGTGCCAGCTCACCACGAGGGGCTAATGAAAAACTGTTTTTT. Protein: CASSPRGANEKLFF.

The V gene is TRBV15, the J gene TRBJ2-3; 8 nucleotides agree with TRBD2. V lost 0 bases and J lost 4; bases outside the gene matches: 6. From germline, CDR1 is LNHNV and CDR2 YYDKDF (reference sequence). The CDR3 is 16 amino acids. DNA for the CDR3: TGTGCCACCAGCAGAGATGGGGACGGGAGGGCAGATACGCAGTATTTT. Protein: CATSRDGDGRADTQYF.

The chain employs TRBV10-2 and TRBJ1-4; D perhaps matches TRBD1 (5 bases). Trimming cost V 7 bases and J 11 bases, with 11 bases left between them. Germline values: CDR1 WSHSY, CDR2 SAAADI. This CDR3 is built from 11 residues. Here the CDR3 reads CASMGGQKLFF. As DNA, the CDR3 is TGCGCCAGCATGGGGGGTCAGAAACTGTTTTTT.

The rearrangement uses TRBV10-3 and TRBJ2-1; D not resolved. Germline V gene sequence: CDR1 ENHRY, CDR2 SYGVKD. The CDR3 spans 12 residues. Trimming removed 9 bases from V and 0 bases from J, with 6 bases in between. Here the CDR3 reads CAMGRSYNEQFF. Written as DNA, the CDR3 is TGTGCCATGGGTCGCTCCTACAATGAGCAGTTCTTC.

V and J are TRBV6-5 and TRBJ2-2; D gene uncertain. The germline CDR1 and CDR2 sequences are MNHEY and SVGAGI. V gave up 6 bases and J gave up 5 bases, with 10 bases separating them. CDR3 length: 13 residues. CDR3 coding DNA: TGTGCCAGCAGGACTCGAGAGACCGGGGAGCTGTTTTTT. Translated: CASRTRETGELFF.

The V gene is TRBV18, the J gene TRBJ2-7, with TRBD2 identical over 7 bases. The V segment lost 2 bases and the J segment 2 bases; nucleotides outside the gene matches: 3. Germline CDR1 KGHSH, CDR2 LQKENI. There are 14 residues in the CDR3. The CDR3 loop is CASSPTSDTYEQYF. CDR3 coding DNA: TGTGCCAGCTCACCAACTAGCGATACCTACGAGCAGTACTTC.

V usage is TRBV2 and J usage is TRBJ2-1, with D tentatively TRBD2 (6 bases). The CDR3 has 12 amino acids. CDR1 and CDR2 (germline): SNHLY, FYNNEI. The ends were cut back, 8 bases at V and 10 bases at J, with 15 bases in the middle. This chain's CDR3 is CASGGARPEQFF. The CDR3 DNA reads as TGTGCCAGCGGAGGGGCTAGGCCAGAGCAGTTCTTC.

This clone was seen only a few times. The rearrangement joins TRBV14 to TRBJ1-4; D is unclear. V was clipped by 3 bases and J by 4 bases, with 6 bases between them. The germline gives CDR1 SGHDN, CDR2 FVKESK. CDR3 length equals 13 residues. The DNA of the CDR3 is TGTGCCAGCAGCCAGGGTCTTAATGAAAAACTGTTTTTT. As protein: CASSQGLNEKLFF.

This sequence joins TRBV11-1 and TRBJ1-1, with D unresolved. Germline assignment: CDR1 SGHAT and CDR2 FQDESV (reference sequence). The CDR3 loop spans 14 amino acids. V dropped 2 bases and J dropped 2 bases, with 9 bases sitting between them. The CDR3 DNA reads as TGTGCCAGCAGCTTAAGTATACACAACACTGAAGCTTTCTTT. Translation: CASSLSIHNTEAFF.

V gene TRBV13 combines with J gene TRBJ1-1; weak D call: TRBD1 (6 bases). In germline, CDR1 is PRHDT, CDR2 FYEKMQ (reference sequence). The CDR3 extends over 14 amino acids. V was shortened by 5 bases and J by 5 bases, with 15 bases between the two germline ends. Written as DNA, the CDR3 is TGTGCCAGCAGCCCTGACAGGTCGAGGACTGAAGCTTTCTTT. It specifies CASSPDRSRTEAFF.

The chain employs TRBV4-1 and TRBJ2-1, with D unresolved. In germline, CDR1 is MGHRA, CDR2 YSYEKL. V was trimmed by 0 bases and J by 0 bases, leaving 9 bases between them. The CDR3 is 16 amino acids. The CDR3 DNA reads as TGCGCCAGCAGCCAAGATTACTCGAGCTCCTACAATGAGCAGTTCTTC. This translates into CASSQDYSSSYNEQFF.

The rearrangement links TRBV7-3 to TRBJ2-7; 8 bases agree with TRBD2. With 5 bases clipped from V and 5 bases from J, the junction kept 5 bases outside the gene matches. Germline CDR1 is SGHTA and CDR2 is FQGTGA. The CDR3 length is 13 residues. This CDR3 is CASSLGRGDEQYF. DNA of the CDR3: TGTGCCAGCAGCCTCGGGAGGGGCGACGAGCAGTACTTC.

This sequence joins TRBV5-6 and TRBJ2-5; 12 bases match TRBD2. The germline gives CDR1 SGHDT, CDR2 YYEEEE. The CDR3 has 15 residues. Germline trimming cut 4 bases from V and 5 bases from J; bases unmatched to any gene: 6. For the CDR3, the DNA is TGTGCCAGCAGCGCCCTAGCGGGAGGGCGGGAGACCCAGTACTTC. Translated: CASSALAGGRETQYF.